These 13 T cell receptor beta chains share one sample of origin, sequenced in a study of Graves' ophthalmopathy and Graves' hyperthyroidism. Researchers took RNA transcripts and amplified TCR beta CDR3 regions from them. In the first round, RT-PCR was carried out with HTBI primers, and a multiplex PCR formed the second round. TCRdb independently ran MiXCR on the multiplex PCR reads; one entry per CDR3 protein. The sample holds 500,000 to 700,000 distinct CDR3 sequences; roughly 20% are singletons and the top ten take more than 5.5%. Source material: peripheral blood. The receptors stem from a woman aged 18-35 years with stable Graves' hyperthyroidism. Some clones in this sample may be carry-over from other donors' samples.

This clonotype was found many times. J is TRBJ1-1 and V is TRBV6-2 or TRBV6-3; a weak D match, TRBD1 (5 bases). This CDR3 is built from 12 residues. Germline V CDR1 and CDR2: MNHEY, SVGEGT. The V gene lost 6 bases and the J gene lost 4 bases, with 9 bases spanning the gap. CDR3: CASSHGGTEAFF. In DNA, the CDR3 is TGTGCCAGCAGCCACGGGGGCACTGAAGCTTTCTTT.

This clonotype has just a few counts. The chain joins TRBV19 to TRBJ2-7, with a possible D match to TRBD2 (6 bases). Trimming took off 5 bases at V and 3 bases at J, with 14 bases between the two ends. CDR3 length equals 14 residues. CDR1 is LNHDA and CDR2 is SQIVND in the germline V gene (reference sequence). DNA of the CDR3: TGTGCCAGTAGTCCCAACCCGGGGGTCTACGAGCAGTACTTC. It translates to CASSPNPGVYEQYF.

The rearrangement links TRBV7-8 to TRBJ2-5; 15 bases fit TRBD2. The CDR3 length is 16 residues. Germline V gene sequence: CDR1 SGHVS, CDR2 FQNEAQ. J was trimmed by 6 bases and V by 5 bases; bases with no gene match: 7. CDR3 sequence (DNA): TGTGCCAGCAGCAAGGGACTAGCGGGGGGCGCGAAGACCCAGTACTTC. Its protein is CASSKGLAGGAKTQYF.

This clonotype was seen more than once but under ten times. This chain connects TRBV19 to TRBJ2-5; TRBD2 matches at 10 bases. Losses at the gene ends were 6 bases for V and 5 bases for J; bases not matched to a gene: 12. The germline gives CDR1 LNHDA, CDR2 SQIVND (reference sequence). The CDR3 is 16 amino acids. CDR3 DNA sequence: TGTGCCAGTAGCACCCTAAGAGCGGGGGGGCAGGAGACCCAGTACTTC. Its protein is CASSTLRAGGQETQYF. Filled out from reference TRBV19 and TRBJ2-5, the complete variable domain reads DGGITQSPKYLFRKEGQNVTLSCEQNLNHDAMYWYRQDPGQGLRLIYYSQIVNDFQKGDIAEGYSVSREKKESFPLTVTSAQKNPTAFYLCASSTLRAGGQETQYFGPGTRLLVL.

On this clonotype itself: A much larger clone lies a single base off, so this may be a read error. The chain employs TRBV11-1 and TRBJ1-1, with D tentatively TRBD1 (6 bases). The CDR3 covers 12 residues. The V gene's germline CDR1 is SGHAT and CDR2 FQDESV (reference sequence). CDR3 DNA: TGTGCCAGCAGCCTAAACAGGGCTGAAGCTTGCTTT. Its protein product is CASSLNRAEACF.

Only a few counts were recorded for this clonotype. An end of the junction differs from the germline gene, which may be a read error. This chain links TRBV6-5 with TRBJ1-2; 7 bases line up with TRBD1. CDR3 length: 14 residues. Germline loops: CDR1 MNHEY, CDR2 SVGAGI. The CDR3 loop is CASSSQGGNYGYSF. CDR3 sequence (DNA): TGTGCCAGCAGTTCCCAGGGGGGTAACTATGGCTACAGCTTC.

The chain recombines TRBV18 with TRBJ1-2; 11 bases agree with TRBD1. Per the germline V gene, CDR1 is KGHSH and CDR2 is LQKENI. The CDR3 has 14 amino acids. V lost 3 bases to trimming and J lost 6 bases; unmatched junction nucleotides: 3. CDR3 in amino acids: CASSPPGQGDGYTF. The DNA for the CDR3 is TGTGCCAGCTCACCGCCGGGACAGGGGGATGGCTACACCTTC.

This clonotype was recorded many times. The V call is TRBV29-1, the J call TRBJ1-3; no definite D call. From germline, CDR1 is SQVTM and CDR2 ANQGSEA. The CDR3 sequence is 14 residues long. Trimming took 3 bases from V and 0 from J, leaving 9 bases between them. CDR3 sequence (DNA): TGCAGCGTTGAGATAGCCCGCTCTGGAAACACCATATATTTT. This translates into CSVEIARSGNTIYF.

This clonotype showed up many times. The chain carries TRBV5-1 and TRBJ1-1; 8 positions agree with TRBD1. This CDR3 region has 15 residues. Germline V gives CDR1 SGHRS, CDR2 YFSETQ. V dropped 4 bases and J dropped 3; count of bases not matched to a gene: 8. The CDR3 protein is CASSRFRGQDTEAFF. CDR3 sequence (DNA): TGCGCCAGCAGCCGGTTCAGGGGGCAGGACACTGAAGCTTTCTTT. The whole variable domain, remainder taken from reference TRBV5-1 and TRBJ1-1, is KAGVTQTPRYLIKTRGQQVTLSCSPISGHRSVSWYQQTPGQGLQFLFEYFSETQRNKGNFPGRFSGRQFSNSRSEMNVSTLELGDSALYLCASSRFRGQDTEAFFGQGTRLTVV.

This clonotype was detected only a few times. The J gene is TRBJ1-5, the V gene TRBV6-1; perhaps TRBD1 as D (5 bases). Between the trimmed V and J ends, which lost 0 bases and 7 bases, there was a span of 16 bases. CDR1 is MNHNS and CDR2 is SASEGT in the germline V gene. The CDR3 extends over 16 amino acids. The CDR3 loop is CASSEALRGGRQPQHF. The DNA for the CDR3 is TGTGCCAGCAGTGAAGCGCTTCGGGGGGGACGGCAGCCCCAGCATTTT.

This clonotype was counted many times. The V call is TRBV12-3 or TRBV12-4, the J call TRBJ1-5; D is perhaps TRBD1 (5 bases). The V gene lost 8 bases and the J gene lost 7 bases, with 12 bases spanning the gap. The CDR3 covers 12 residues. DNA for the CDR3: TGTGCCAGCTCTGGGGGTGGGCAGCCCCAGCATTTT. Residues: CASSGGGQPQHF.

This clonotype has only a few counts. J is TRBJ2-4 and V is TRBV19; 10 positions match TRBD2. The CDR3 consists of 16 residues. Germline assignment: CDR1 LNHDA and CDR2 SQIVND (reference sequence). V gave up 4 bases and J gave up 6 bases; unmatched junction bases: 9. The CDR3 region is CASSTHSGRAPNIQYF. The CDR3 DNA reads as TGTGCCAGTAGTACACACAGCGGGAGGGCACCAAACATTCAGTACTTC.

This clonotype showed up many times. The V and J genes are TRBV6-5 and TRBJ1-1; 9 nucleotides match TRBD1. The V gene's germline CDR1 is MNHEY and CDR2 SVGAGI. This CDR3 has 16 amino acids. The V and J ends lost 3 bases and 1 base, in that order; junction bases with no gene match: 6. The DNA of the CDR3 is TGTGCCAGCAGTTATTTGCCGGGACAGGGGAACACTGAAGCTTTCTTT. Residues: CASSYLPGQGNTEAFF.